This T cell receptor beta chain was recorded in a study of identifying expanded T cells in peripheral blood. Study-wide results and caveats: Variance in clone template counts between roughly two-week samples significantly increased with total template count across all healthy donors. Technical replicates showed roughly 1.2 changed clones; around 2 weeks roughly 16; four weeks 19.

For this clone: The antigen remains undetermined.

Collection occurred without any documented infections or immune events in donors. Trimming cost V 1 base and J 5 bases, with 11 bases left between them. The CDR3 runs 13 residues. CDR1 GTSNPN and CDR2 SVGIG come from the germline V gene (reference sequence). The assay was immunoSEQ multiplex PCR, and TCRdb's table has in-frame clones only and misses some. The sample lists about 94,000 clones, 88% seen once, with approximately 5.2% in the top ten. The chain recombines TRBV30 with TRBJ1-2; D not certain. This TCR was sampled from a person between 18 and 75 years old in good health. Sequenced: blood. The CDR3 here is CAWSAGERYGYTF. The CDR3 DNA reads TGTGCCTGGAGTGCCGGGGAGAGGTATGGCTACACCTTC.